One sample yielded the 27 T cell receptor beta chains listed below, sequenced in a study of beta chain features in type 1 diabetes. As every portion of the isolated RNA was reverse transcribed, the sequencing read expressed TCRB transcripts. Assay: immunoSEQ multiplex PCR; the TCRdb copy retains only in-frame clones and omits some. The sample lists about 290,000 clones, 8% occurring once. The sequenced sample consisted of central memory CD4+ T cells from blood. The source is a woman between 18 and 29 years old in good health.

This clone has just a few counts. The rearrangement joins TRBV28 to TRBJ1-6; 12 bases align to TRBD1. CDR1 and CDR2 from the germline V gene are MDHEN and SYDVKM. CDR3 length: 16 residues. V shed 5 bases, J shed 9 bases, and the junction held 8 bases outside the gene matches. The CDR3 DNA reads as TGTGCCAGCAGTAGCCCCGGGACAGGGGGCAGTTCACCCCTCCACTTT. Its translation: CASSSPGTGGSSPLHF.

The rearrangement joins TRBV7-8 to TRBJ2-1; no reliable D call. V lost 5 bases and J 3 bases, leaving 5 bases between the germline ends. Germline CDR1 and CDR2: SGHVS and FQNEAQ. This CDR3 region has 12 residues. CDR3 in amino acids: CASSPDYNEQFF. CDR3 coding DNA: TGTGCCAGCAGCCCGGACTACAATGAGCAGTTCTTC.

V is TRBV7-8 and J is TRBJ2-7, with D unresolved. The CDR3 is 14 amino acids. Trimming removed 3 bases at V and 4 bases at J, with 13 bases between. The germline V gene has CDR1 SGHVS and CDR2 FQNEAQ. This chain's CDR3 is CASSLNKGRYEQYF. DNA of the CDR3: TGTGCCAGCAGCTTGAACAAGGGCCGTTACGAGCAGTACTTC.

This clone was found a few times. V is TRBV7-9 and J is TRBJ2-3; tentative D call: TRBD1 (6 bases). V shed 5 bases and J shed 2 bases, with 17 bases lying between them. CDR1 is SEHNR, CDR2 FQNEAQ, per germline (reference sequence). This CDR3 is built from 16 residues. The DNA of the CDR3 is TGTGCCAGCAGCCACTCTAACAGGGCCGCCACAGATACGCAGTATTTT. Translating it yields CASSHSNRAATDTQYF.

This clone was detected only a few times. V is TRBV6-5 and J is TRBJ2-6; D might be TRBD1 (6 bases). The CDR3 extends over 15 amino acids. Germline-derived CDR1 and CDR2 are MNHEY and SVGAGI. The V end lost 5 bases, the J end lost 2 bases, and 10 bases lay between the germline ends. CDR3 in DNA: TGTGCCAGCAGTCAGCAGGGGACTGGGGCCAACGTCCTGACTTTC. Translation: CASSQQGTGANVLTF.

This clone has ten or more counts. The CDR3, as DNA: TGTGCCAGCAGCTCGACTCTAGCGGGGTCCTACAATGAGCAGTTCTTC. Amino acid sequence: CASSSTLAGSYNEQFF. This chain joins TRBV7-8 and TRBJ2-1; TRBD2 agrees at 9 bases. The junction had 5 bases not matched to a gene; V was cut back by 4 bases and J by 1 base. This CDR3 region has 16 residues. Per germline, CDR1 SGHVS and CDR2 FQNEAQ.

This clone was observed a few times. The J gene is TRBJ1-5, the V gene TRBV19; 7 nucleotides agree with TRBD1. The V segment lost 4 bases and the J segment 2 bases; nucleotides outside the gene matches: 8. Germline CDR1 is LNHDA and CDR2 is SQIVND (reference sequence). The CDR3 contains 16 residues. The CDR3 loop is CASSNPDRPGNQPQHF. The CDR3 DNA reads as TGTGCCAGTAGTAACCCGGACAGGCCCGGCAATCAGCCCCAGCATTTT.

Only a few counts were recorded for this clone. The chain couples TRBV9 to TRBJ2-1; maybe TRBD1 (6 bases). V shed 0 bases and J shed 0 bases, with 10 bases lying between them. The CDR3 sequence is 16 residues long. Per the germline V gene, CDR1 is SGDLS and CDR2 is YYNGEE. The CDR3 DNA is TGTGCCAGCAGCGTAGAAGGGGGTGGCTCCTACAATGAGCAGTTCTTC. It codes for CASSVEGGGSYNEQFF.

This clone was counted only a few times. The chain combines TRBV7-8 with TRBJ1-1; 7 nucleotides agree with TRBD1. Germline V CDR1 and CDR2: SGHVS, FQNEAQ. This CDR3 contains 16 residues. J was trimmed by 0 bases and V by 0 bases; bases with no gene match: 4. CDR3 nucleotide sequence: TGTGCCAGCAGCTTAGCCAGGACAGGAATGAACACTGAAGCTTTCTTT. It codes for CASSLARTGMNTEAFF.

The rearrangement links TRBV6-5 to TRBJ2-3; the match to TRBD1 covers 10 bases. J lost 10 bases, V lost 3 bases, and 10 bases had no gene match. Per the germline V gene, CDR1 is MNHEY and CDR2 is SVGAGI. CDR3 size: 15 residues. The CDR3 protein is CASSYGGQGPYPQYF. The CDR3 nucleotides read TGTGCCAGCAGTTATGGGGGACAGGGGCCCTATCCGCAGTATTTT.

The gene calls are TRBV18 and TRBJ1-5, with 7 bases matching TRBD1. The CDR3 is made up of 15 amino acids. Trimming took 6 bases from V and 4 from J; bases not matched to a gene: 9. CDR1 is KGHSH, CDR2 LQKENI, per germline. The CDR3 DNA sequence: TGTGCCAGCTCCTACACAGGGGCGCGAAATCAGCCCCAGCATTTT. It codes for CASSYTGARNQPQHF. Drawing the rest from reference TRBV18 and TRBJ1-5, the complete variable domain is NAGVMQNPRHLVRRRGQEARLRCSPMKGHSHVYWYRQLPEEGLKFMVYLQKENIIDESGMPKERFSAEFPKEGPSILRIQQVVRGDSAAYFCASSYTGARNQPQHFGDGTRLSIL.

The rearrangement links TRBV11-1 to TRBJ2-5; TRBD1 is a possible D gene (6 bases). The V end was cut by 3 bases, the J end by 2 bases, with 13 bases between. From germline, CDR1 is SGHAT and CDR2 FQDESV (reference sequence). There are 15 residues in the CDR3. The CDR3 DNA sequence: TGTGCCAGCAGCTTGGTGGTACAGGGTCAAGAGACCCAGTACTTC. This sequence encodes CASSLVVQGQETQYF.

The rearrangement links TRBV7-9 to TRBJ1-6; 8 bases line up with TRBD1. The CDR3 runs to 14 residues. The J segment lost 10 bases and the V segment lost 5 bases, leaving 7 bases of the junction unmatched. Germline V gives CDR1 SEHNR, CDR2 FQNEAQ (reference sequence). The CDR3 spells CASSPGTGRSPLHF. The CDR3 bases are TGTGCCAGCAGCCCCGGGACAGGACGATCACCCCTCCACTTT.

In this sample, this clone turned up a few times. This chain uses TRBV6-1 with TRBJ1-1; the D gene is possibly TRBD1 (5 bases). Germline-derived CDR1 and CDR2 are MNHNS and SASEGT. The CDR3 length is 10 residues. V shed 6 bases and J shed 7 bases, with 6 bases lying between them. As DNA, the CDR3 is TGTGCCAGCAGCAGGGTTGAAGCTTTCTTT. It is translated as CASSRVEAFF.

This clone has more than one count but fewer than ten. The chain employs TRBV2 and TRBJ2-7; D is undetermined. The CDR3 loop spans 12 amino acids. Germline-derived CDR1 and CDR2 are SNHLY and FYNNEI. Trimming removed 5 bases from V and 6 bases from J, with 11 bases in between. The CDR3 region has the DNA TGTGCCAGCAGTTGGGCCAATCGCGAGCAGTACGTC. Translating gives CASSWANREQYV.

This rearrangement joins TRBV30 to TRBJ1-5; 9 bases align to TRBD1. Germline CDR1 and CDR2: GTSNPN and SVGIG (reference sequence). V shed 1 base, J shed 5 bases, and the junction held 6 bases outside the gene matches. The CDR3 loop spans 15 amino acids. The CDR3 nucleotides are TGTGCCTGGAGTGGGGGGACAGGGAGACATCAGCCCCAGCATTTT. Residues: CAWSGGTGRHQPQHF.

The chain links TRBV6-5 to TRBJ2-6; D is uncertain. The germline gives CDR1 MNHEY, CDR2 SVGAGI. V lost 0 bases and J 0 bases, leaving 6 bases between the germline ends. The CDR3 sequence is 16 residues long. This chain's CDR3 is CASSYSGSSGANVLTF. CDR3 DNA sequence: TGTGCCAGCAGTTACTCGGGGTCCTCTGGGGCCAACGTCCTGACTTTC.

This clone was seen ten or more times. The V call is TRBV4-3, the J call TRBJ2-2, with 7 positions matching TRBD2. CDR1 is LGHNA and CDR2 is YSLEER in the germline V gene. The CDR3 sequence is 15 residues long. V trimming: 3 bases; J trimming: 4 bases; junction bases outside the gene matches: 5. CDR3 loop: CASSHVGTTTGELFF. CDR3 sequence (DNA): TGCGCCAGCAGCCACGTTGGGACTACCACCGGGGAGCTGTTTTTT.

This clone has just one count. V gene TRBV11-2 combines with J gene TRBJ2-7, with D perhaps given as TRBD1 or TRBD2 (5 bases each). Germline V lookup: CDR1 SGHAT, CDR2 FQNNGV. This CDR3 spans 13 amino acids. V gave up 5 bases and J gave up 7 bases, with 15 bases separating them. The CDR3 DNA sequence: TGTGCCAGCAGCCCAGGGACCTTGCGGGAGCAGTACGTC. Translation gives CASSPGTLREQYV.

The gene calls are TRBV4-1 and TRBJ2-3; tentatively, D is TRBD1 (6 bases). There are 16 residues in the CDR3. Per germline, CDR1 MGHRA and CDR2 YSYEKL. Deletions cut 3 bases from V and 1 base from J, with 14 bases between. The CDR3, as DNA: TGCGCCAGCAGCCATCTGAGACAGGTCGGCACAGATACGCAGTATTTT. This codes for CASSHLRQVGTDTQYF.

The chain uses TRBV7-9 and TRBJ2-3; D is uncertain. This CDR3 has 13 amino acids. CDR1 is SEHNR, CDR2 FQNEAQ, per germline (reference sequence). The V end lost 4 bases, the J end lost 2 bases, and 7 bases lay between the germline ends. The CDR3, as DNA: TGTGCCAGCAGCTCCGGAAACACAGATACGCAGTATTTT. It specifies CASSSGNTDTQYF.

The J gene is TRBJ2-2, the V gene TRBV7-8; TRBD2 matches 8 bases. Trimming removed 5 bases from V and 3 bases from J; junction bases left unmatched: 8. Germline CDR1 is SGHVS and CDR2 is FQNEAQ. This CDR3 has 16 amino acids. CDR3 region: CASSKIAGTDTGELFF. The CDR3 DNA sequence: TGTGCCAGCAGCAAAATAGCGGGAACCGACACCGGGGAGCTGTTTTTT.

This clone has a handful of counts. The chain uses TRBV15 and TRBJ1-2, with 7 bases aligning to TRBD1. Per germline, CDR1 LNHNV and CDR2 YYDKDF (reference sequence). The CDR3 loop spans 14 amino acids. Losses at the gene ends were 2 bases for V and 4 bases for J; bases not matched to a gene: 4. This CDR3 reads CATSRRQGGYGYTF. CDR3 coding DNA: TGTGCCACCAGCAGAAGACAGGGAGGCTATGGCTACACCTTC. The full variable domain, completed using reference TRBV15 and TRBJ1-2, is DAMVIQNPRYQVTQFGKPVTLSCSQTLNHNVMYWYQQKSSQAPKLLFHYYDKDFNNEADTPDNFQSRRPNTSFCFLDIRSPGLGDTAMYLCATSRRQGGYGYTFGSGTRLTVV.

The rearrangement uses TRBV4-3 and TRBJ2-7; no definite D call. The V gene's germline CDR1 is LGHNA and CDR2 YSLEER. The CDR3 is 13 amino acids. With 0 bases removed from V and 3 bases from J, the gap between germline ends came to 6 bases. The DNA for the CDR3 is TGCGCCAGCAGCCAAGAGATGTTCTACGAGCAGTACTTC. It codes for CASSQEMFYEQYF.

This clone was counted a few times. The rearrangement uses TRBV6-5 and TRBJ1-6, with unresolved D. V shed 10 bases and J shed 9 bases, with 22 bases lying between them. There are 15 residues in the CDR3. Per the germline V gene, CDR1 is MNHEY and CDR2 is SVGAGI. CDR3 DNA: TGTGCCACTTTAACTTCAGAGGGAATTCGTTCACCCCTCCACTTT. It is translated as CATLTSEGIRSPLHF.

DNA of the CDR3: TGTGCCTGGAGTAGGGGGGGGGTGTACGAGCAGTACTTC. Its protein product is CAWSRGGVYEQYF. J is TRBJ2-7 and V is TRBV30; D perhaps matches TRBD2 (7 bases). Trimming removed 2 bases at V and 4 bases at J, with 12 bases between. Germline CDR1 and CDR2: GTSNPN and SVGIG (reference sequence). The CDR3 is 13 amino acids. Supplemented by reference TRBV30 and TRBJ2-7, the full variable domain reads SQTIHQWPATLVQPVGSPLSLECTVEGTSNPNLYWYRQAAGRGLQLLFYSVGIGQISSEVPQNLSASRPQDRQFILSSKKLLLSDSGFYLCAWSRGGVYEQYFGPGTRLTVT.

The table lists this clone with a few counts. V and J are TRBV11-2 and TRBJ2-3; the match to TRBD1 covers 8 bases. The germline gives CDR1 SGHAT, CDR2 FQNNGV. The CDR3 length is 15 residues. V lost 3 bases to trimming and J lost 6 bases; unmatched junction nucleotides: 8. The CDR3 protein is CASSFLAQGADTQYF. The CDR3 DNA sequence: TGTGCCAGCAGCTTTCTGGCTCAGGGGGCGGATACGCAGTATTTT.